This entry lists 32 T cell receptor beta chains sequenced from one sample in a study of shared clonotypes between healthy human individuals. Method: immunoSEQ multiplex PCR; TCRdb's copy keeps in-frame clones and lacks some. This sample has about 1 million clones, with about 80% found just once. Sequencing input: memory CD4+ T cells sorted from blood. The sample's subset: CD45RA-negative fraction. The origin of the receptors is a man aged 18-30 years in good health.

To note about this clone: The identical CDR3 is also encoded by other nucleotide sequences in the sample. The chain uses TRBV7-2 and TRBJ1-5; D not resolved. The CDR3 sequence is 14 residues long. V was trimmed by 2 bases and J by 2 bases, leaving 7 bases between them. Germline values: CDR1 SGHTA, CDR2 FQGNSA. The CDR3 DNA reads TGTGCCAGCAGCTTACGGCAAGGCAATCAGCCCCAGCATTTT. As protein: CASSLRQGNQPQHF.

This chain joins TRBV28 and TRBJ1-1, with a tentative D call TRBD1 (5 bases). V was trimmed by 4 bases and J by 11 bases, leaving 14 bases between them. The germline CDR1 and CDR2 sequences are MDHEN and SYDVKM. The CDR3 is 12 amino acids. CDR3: CASSSPREGAFF. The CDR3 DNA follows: TGTGCCAGCAGTTCCCCCCGGGAGGGGGCTTTCTTT. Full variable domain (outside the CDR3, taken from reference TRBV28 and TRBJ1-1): DVKVTQSSRYLVKRTGEKVFLECVQDMDHENMFWYRQDPGLGLRLIYFSYDVKMKEKGDIPEGYSVSREKKERFSLILESASTNQTSMYLCASSSPREGAFFGQGTRLTVV.

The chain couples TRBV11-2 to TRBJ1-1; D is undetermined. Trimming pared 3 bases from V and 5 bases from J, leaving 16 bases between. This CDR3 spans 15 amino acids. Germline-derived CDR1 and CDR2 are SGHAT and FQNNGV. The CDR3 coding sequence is TGTGCCAGCAGCTTCGGAATACGGACCGGGACTGAAGCTTTCTTT. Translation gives CASSFGIRTGTEAFF.

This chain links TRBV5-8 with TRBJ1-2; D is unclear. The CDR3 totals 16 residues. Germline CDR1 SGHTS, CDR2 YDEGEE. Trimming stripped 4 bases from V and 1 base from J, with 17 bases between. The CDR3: CASSTPLGGVNYGYTF. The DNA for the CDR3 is TGTGCCAGCAGCACCCCCCTGGGCGGGGTTAACTATGGCTACACCTTC.

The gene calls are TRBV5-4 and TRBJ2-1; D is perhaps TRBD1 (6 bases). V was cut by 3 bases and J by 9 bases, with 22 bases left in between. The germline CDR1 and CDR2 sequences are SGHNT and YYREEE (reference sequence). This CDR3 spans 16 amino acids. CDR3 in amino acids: CASSSGTLDRIGEQFF. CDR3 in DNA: TGTGCCAGCAGCTCCGGGACATTGGACCGCATAGGTGAGCAGTTCTTC. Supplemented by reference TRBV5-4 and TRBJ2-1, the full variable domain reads ETGVTQSPTHLIKTRGQQVTLRCSSQSGHNTVSWYQQALGQGPQFIFQYYREEENGRGNFPPRFSGLQFPNYSSELNVNALELDDSALYLCASSSGTLDRIGEQFFGPGTRLTVL.

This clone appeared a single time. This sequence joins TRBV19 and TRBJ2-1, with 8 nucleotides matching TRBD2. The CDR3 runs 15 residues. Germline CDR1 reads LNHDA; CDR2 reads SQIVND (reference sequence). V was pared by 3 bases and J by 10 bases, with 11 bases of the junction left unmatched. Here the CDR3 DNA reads TGTGCCAGTAGTATCCCCCGGGGGGGAAAAAGGGAGCAGTTCTTC. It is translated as CASSIPRGGKREQFF. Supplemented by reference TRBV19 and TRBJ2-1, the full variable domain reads DGGITQSPKYLFRKEGQNVTLSCEQNLNHDAMYWYRQDPGQGLRLIYYSQIVNDFQKGDIAEGYSVSREKKESFPLTVTSAQKNPTAFYLCASSIPRGGKREQFFGPGTRLTVL.

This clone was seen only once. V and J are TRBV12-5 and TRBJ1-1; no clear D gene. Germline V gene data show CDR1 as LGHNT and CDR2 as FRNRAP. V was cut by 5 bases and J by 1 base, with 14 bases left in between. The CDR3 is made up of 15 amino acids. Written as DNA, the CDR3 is TGTGCTAGTGGTGAGACGACGGGGTGGAACACTGAAGCTTTCTTT. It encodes CASGETTGWNTEAFF. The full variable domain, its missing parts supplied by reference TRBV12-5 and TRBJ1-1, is DARVTQTPRHKVTEMGQEVTMRCQPILGHNTVFWYRQTMMQGLELLAYFRNRAPLDDSGMPKDRFSAEMPDATLATLKIQPSEPRDSAVYFCASGETTGWNTEAFFGQGTRLTVV.

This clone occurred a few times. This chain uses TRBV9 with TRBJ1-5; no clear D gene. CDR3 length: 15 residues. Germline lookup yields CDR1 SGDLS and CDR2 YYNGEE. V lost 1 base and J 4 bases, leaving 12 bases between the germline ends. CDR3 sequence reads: CASSVSHGGNQPQHF. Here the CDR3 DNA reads TGTGCCAGCAGCGTATCCCACGGCGGGAATCAGCCCCAGCATTTT.

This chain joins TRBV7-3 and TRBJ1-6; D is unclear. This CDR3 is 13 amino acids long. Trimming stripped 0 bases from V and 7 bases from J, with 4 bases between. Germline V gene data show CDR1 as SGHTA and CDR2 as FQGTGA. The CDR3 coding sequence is TGTGCCAGCAGCTTAACGCGAAATTCACCCCTCCACTTT. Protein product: CASSLTRNSPLHF.

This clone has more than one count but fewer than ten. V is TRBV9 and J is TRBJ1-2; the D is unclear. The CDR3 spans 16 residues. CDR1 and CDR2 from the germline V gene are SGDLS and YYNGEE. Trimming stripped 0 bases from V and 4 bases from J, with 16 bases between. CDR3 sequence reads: CASSVGAATVGYGYTF. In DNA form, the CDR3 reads TGTGCCAGCAGCGTAGGGGCCGCAACCGTCGGCTATGGCTACACCTTC.

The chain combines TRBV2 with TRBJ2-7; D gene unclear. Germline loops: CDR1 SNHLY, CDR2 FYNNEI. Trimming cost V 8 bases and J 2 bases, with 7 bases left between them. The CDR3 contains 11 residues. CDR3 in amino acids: CASEQAYEQYF. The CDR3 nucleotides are TGTGCCAGCGAACAAGCCTACGAGCAGTACTTC.

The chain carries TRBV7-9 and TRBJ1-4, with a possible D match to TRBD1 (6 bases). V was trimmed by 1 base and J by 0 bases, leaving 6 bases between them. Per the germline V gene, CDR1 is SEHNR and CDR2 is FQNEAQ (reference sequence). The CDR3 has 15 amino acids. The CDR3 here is CASSLGQATNEKLFF. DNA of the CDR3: TGTGCCAGCAGCTTAGGACAGGCAACTAATGAAAAACTGTTTTTT.

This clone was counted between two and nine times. CDR3 nucleotides: TGTGCCAGCAGTTGGAGGGCTAATGAAAAACTGTTTTTT. Its translation is CASSWRANEKLFF. V and J are TRBV28 and TRBJ1-4; D uncertain. V was cut by 4 bases and J by 3 bases, with 6 bases left in between. The CDR3 has 13 amino acids. CDR1 and CDR2 from the germline V gene are MDHEN and SYDVKM.

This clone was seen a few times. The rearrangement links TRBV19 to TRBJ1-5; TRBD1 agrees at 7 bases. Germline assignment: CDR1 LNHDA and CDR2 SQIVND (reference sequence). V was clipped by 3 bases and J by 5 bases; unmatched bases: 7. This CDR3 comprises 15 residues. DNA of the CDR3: TGTGCCAGTAGTATGGTAGGACAGGATCATCAGCCCCAGCATTTT. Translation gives CASSMVGQDHQPQHF.

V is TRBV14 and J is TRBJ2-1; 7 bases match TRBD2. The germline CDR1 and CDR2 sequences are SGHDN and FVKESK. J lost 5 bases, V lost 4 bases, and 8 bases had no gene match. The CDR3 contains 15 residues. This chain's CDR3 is CASSLPGGGHNEQFF. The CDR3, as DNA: TGTGCCAGCAGCCTCCCGGGGGGAGGGCACAATGAGCAGTTCTTC. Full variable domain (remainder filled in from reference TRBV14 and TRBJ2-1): EAGVTQFPSHSVIEKGQTVTLRCDPISGHDNLYWYRRVMGKEIKFLLHFVKESKQDESGMPNNRFLAERTGGTYSTLKVQPAELEDSGVYFCASSLPGGGHNEQFFGPGTRLTVL.

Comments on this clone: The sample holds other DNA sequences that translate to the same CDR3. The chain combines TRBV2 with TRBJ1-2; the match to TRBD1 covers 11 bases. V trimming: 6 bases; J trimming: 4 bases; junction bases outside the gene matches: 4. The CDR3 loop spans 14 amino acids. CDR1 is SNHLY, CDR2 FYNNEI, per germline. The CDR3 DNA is TGTGCCAGCAGCGGACAGGGGGCCGGCTATGGCTACACCTTC. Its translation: CASSGQGAGYGYTF.

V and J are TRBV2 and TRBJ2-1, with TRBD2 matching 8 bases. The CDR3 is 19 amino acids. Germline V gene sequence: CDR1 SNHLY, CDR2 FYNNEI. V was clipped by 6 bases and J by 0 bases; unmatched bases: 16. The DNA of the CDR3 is TGTGCCAGCAGAGCCCCCGCGGGGGGCCCCAAAAGCTCCTACAATGAGCAGTTCTTC. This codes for CASRAPAGGPKSSYNEQFF.

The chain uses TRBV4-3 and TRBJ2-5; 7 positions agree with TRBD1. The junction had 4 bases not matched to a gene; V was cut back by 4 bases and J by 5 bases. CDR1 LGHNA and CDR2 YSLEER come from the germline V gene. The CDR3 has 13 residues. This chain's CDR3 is CASSRQGEETQYF. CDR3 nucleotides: TGCGCCAGCAGCCGTCAGGGGGAGGAGACCCAGTACTTC.

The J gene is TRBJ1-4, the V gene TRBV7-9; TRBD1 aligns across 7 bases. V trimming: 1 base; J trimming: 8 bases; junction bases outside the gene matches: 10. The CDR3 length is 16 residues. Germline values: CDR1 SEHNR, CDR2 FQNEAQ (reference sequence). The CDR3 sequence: CASSLESRQGVEKLFF. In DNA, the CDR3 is TGTGCCAGCAGCTTAGAATCGAGACAGGGAGTCGAAAAACTGTTTTTT.

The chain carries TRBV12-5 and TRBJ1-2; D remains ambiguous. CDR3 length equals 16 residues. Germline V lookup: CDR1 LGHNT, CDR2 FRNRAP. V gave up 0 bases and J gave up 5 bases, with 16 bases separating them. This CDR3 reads CASGLVGPRTAYGYTF. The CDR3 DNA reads TGTGCTAGTGGTTTGGTAGGTCCCCGGACGGCTTATGGCTACACCTTC.

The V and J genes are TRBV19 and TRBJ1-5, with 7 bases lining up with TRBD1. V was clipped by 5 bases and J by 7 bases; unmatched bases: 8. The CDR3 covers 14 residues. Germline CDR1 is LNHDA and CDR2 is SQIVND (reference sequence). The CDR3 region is CASSADRDGQPQHF. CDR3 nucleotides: TGTGCCAGTAGTGCCGACAGGGACGGGCAGCCCCAGCATTTT.

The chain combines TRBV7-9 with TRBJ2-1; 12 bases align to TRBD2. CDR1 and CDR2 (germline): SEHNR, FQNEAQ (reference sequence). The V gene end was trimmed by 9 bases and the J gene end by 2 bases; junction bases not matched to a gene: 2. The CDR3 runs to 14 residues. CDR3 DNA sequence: TGTGCCAGTCTAGCGGGGGGGACCTACAATGAGCAGTTCTTC. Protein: CASLAGGTYNEQFF.

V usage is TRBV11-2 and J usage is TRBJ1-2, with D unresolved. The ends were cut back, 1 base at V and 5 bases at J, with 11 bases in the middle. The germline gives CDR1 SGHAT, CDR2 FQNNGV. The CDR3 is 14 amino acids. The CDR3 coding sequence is TGTGCCAGCAGCTTAGGCGCCGGCTGGTATGGCTACACCTTC. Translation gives CASSLGAGWYGYTF. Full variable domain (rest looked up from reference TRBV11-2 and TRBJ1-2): EAGVAQSPRYKIIEKRQSVAFWCNPISGHATLYWYQQILGQGPKLLIQFQNNGVVDDSQLPKDRFSAERLKGVDSTLKIQPAKLEDSAVYLCASSLGAGWYGYTFGSGTRLTVV.

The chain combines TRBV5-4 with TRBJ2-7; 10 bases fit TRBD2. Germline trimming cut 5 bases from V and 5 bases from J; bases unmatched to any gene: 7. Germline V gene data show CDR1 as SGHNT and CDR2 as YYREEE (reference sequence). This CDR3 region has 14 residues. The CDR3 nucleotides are TGTGCCAGCAGTGCCGGGACTAGCGTTAACGAGCAGTACTTC. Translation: CASSAGTSVNEQYF.

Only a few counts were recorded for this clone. CDR3 region: CASSDRGDSNQPQHF. In nucleotides, the CDR3 is TGTGCCAGCAGTGACAGGGGGGATAGCAATCAGCCCCAGCATTTT. The chain links TRBV6-1 to TRBJ1-5, with 7 bases aligning to TRBD1. Unmatched junction bases numbered 2, after V lost 3 bases and J lost 0 bases. Germline V lookup: CDR1 MNHNS, CDR2 SASEGT. The CDR3 runs 15 residues.

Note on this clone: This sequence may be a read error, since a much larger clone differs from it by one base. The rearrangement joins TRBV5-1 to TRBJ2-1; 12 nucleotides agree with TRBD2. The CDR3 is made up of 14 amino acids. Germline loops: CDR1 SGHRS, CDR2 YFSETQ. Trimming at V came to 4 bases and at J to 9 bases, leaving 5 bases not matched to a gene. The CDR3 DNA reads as TGCGCCAGCAGCCGGACTAGCGGGACGGGTGAGCAGTTCTTC. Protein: CASSRTSGTGEQFF.

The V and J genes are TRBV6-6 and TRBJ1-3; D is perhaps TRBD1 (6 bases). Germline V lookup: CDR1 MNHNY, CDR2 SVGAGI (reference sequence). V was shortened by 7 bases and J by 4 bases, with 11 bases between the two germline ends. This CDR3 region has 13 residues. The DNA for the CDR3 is TGTGCCAGCACCTGGACAGTGGGAAACACCATATATTTT. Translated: CASTWTVGNTIYF.

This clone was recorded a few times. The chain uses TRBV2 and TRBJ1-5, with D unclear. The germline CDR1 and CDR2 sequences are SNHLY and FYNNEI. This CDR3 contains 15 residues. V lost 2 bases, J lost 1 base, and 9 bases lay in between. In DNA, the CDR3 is TGTGCCAGCAGTGAATCGCAAGGAAGCAATCAGCCCCAGCATTTT. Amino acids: CASSESQGSNQPQHF.

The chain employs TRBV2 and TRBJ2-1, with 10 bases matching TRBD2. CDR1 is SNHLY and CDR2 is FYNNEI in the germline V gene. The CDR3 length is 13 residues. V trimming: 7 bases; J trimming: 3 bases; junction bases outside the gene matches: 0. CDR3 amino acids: CASKREGYNEQFF. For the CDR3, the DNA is TGTGCCAGCAAGCGGGAGGGCTACAATGAGCAGTTCTTC.

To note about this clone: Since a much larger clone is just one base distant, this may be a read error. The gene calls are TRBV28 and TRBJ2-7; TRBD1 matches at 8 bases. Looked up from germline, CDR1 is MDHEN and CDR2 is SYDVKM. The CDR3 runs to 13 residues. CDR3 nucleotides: TGTGCCAGCAGCCAATGCGGACAGGGATTGGTGCACTTC. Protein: CASSQCGQGLVHF. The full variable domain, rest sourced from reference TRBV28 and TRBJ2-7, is DVKVTQSSRYLVKRTGEKVFLECVQDMDHENMFWYRQDPGLGLRLIYFSYDVKMKEKGDIPEGYSVSREKKERFSLILESASTNQTSMYLCASSQCGQGLVHFGPGTRLTVT.

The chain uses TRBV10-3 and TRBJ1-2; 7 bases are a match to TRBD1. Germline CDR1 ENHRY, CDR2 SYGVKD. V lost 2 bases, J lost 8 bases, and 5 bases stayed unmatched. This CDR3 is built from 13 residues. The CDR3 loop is CAISEVTGMGYTF. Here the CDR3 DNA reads TGTGCCATCAGTGAGGTGACAGGGATGGGCTACACCTTC.

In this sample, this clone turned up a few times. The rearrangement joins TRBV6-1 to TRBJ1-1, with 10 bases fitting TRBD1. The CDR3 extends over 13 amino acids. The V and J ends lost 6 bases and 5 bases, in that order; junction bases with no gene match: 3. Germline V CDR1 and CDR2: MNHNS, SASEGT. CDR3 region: CASRDRGRTEAFF. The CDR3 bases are TGTGCCAGCAGGGACAGGGGGAGGACTGAAGCTTTCTTT.